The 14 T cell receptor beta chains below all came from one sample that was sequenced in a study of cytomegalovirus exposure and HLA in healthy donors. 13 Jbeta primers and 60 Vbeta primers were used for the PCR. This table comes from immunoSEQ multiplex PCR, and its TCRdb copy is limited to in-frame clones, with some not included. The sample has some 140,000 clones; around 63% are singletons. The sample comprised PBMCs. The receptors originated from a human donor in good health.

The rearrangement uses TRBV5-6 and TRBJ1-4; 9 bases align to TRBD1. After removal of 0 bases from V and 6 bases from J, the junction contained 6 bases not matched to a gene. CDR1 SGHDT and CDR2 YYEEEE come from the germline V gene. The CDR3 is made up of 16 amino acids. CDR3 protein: CASSLVGTGLDEKLFF. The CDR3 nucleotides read TGTGCCAGCAGCTTGGTGGGGACAGGGCTTGATGAAAAACTGTTTTTT.

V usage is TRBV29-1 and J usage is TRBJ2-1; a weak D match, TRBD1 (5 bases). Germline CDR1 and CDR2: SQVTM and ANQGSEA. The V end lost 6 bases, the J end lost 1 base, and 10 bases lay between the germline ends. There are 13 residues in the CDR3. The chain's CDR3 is CSVERTSYNEQFF. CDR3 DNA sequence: TGCAGCGTAGAAAGGACATCCTACAATGAGCAGTTCTTC.

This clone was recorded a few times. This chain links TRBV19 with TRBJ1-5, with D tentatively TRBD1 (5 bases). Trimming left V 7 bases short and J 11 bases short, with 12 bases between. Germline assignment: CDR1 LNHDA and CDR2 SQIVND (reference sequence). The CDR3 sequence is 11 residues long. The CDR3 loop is CASTLGGSQHF. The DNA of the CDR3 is TGTGCCAGTACCTTGGGGGGGTCCCAGCATTTT.

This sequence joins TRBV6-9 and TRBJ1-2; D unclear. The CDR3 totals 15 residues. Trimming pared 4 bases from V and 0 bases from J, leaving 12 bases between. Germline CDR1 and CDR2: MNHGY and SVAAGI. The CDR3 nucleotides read TGTGCCAGCAGTTCCATCCGAGGGACTAACTATGGCTACACCTTC. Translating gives CASSSIRGTNYGYTF.

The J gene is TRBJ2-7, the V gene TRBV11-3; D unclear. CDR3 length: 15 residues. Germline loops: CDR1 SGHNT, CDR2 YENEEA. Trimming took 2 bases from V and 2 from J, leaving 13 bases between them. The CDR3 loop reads CASSLSIGETYEQYF. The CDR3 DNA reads TGTGCCAGCAGCTTATCGATAGGAGAGACCTACGAGCAGTACTTC.

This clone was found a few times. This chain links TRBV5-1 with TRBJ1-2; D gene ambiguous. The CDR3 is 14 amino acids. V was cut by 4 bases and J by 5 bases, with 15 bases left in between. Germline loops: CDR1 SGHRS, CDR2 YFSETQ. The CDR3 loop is CASSESTGGYGYTF. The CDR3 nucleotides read TGCGCCAGCAGCGAGTCAACGGGAGGGTATGGCTACACCTTC.

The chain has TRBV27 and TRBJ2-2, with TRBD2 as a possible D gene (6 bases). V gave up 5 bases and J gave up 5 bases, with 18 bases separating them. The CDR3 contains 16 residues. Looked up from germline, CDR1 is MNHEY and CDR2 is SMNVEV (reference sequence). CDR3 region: CASSPMGGRVTGELFF. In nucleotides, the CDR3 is TGTGCCAGCAGTCCCATGGGGGGAAGGGTAACCGGGGAGCTGTTTTTT.

DNA for the CDR3: TGCAGCGCCTGGGACAGGGGAGCGGGAGGAAACACCATATATTTT. Amino acids: CSAWDRGAGGNTIYF. The chain combines TRBV29-1 with TRBJ1-3; TRBD1 matches at 10 bases. CDR1 SQVTM and CDR2 ANQGSEA come from the germline V gene. This CDR3 contains 15 residues. V shed 7 bases, J shed 4 bases, and the junction held 10 bases outside the gene matches.

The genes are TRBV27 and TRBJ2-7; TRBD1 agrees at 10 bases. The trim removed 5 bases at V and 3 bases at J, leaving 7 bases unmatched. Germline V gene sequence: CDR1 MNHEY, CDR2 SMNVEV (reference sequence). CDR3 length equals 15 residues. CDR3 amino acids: CASSAGQGRYYEQYF. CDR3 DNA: TGTGCCAGCAGTGCGGGACAGGGGAGATACTACGAGCAGTACTTC.

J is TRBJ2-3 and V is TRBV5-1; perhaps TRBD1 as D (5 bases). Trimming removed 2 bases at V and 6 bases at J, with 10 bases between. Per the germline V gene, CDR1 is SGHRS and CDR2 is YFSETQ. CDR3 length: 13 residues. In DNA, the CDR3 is TGCGCCAGCAGCTTTTTGGGGCCTGATACGCAGTATTTT. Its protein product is CASSFLGPDTQYF.

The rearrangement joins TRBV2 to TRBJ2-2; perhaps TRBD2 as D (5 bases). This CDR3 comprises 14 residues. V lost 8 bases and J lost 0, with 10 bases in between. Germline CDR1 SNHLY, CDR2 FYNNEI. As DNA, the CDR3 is TGTGCCAGCCAAGTGGAGGCGAACACCGGGGAGCTGTTTTTT. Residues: CASQVEANTGELFF. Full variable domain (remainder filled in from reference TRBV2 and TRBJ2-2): EPEVTQTPSHQVTQMGQEVILRCVPISNHLYFYWYRQILGQKVEFLVSFYNNEISEKSEIFDDQFSVERPDGSNFTLKIRSTKLEDSAMYFCASQVEANTGELFFGEGSRLTVL.

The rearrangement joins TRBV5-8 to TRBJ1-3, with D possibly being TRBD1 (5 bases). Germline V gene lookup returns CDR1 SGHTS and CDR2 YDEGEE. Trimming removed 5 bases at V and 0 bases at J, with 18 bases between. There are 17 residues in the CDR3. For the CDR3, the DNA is TGTGCCAGCAGTCCCTGGGGCGGATCCCCCTCTGGAAACACCATATATTTT. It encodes CASSPWGGSPSGNTIYF.

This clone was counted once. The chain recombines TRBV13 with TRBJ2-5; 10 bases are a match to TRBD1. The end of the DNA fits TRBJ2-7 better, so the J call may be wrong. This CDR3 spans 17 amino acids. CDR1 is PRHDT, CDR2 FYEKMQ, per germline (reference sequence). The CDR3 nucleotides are TGTGCCAGCAGCCACTACCCCACGGACAGGGGGGGCTACGAGCAGTACTTC. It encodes CASSHYPTDRGGYEQYF.

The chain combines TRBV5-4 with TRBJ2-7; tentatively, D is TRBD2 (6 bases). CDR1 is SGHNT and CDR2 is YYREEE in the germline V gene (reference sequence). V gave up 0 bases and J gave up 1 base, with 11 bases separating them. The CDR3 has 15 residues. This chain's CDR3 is CASSLGGGMSYEQYF. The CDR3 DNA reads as TGTGCCAGCAGCTTGGGTGGAGGGATGTCCTACGAGCAGTACTTC.